Sequencing of this T cell receptor beta chain was carried out in a study of PD-L1 blockade in urothelial cancer. Overall study context: Male patients with bladder-origin urothelial cancer numbered about 85% of the 29.

Clones were sequenced by immunoSEQ multiplex PCR, and TCRdb holds only the in-frame ones, with some missing. The data hold about 85,000 clones, with 85% to 90% observed a single time. The CDR3 is 14 amino acids. Trimming cost V 2 bases and J 3 bases; bases outside gene matches: 1. The V gene's germline CDR1 is SGHTA and CDR2 FQGTGA. As to time point: pretreatment peripheral blood. The specimen was PBMCs, collected around atezolizumab (anti-PD-L1) treatment. The TCR was taken from a man aged 55 to 70 with urothelial cancer. The rearrangement joins TRBV7-3 to TRBJ1-3, with 7 bases matching TRBD1. The CDR3 nucleotides read TGTGCCAGCAGCTTACAGGGGGGTGGAAACACCATATATTTT. Translated, it gives CASSLQGGGNTIYF.